This T cell receptor beta chain was profiled in a study of cytomegalovirus exposure and HLA in healthy donors. Regarding the study as a whole: About 90% or about 30% of the time was how often most TCR beta V segments were productive, according to an earlier analysis.

As regards this clone: Its target is unknown.

The study ran its PCR with 60 Vbeta and 13 Jbeta primers. The assay was immunoSEQ multiplex PCR, and TCRdb's table has in-frame clones only and misses some. The sample records 140,000 or so clones, 66% being singletons. CDR3 length: 15 amino acids. The J segment lost 5 bases and the V segment lost 6 bases, leaving 9 bases of the junction unmatched. Looked up from germline, CDR1 is MDHEN and CDR2 is SYDVKM. The receptor's source is a woman in her sixties in good health and CMV-seronegative. The J gene is TRBJ1-5, the V gene TRBV28; 8 bases are a match to TRBD1. The sequenced material came from PBMCs. Here the CDR3 DNA reads TGTGCCAGCAGCACCCCGGCAGGGGGCGATCAGCCCCAGCATTTT. Residues: CASSTPAGGDQPQHF.